Listed below are T cell receptor beta chains from one sample, sequenced in a study of CD8+ T cells in alopecia areata. Repertoires were generated with immunoSEQ multiplex PCR, while TCRdb's copy carries only in-frame clones and drops some. The sample has over 150,000 clones, 60% to 70% seen once. This specimen was CD4+ T cells sorted from blood, taken at week 4, from a patient treated with tofacitinib. These receptors were taken from a human donor with alopecia areata. Both conserved end residues are trimmed from each CDR3. The order of the fields is J gene, V gene, CDR3 protein.

TRBJ2-5,TRBV29-1,SVDEGRETQY
TRBJ2-5,TRBV29-1,SKGQGAPETQY
TRBJ2-5,TRBV14,ASSQGPKETQY
TRBJ1-1,TRBV25-1,ASSELSGPNTEAF
TRBJ1-2,TRBV2,ASSQQGKDGYT
TRBJ2-5,TRBV6-5,ASSYRTSSWETQY
TRBJ2-5,TRBV28,ATSLGGRETQY
TRBJ2-3,TRBV28,ASTGLAGGSTDTQY
TRBJ2-5,TRBV6-5,ASSYSGLAGETQY
TRBJ2-5,TRBV25-1,PSRGAHQETQY
TRBJ2-3,TRBV2,ASSGSTDTQY
TRBJ1-2,TRBV2,ASSGTGGPKGYT
TRBJ2-3,TRBV30,AAGEGLSADTQY
TRBJ2-7,TRBV29-1,SAWTVSYEQY
TRBJ2-1,TRBV2,ASTHGGNYNEQF
TRBJ2-7,TRBV30,AWSGGLEGAYEQY
TRBJ2-1,TRBV11-2,ASSSRVGLEQF
TRBJ2-4,TRBV29-1,SAAPDNIQY
TRBJ1-2,TRBV30,AWTPNGWDGYT
TRBJ1-4,TRBV30,AWSVQGNLEKLF
TRBJ1-1,TRBV21-1,ASSNTTVEGLNTEAF
TRBJ2-1,TRBV7-2,ASSLNGGARSYNEQF
TRBJ2-7,TRBV5-1,ASSLLPYEQY
TRBJ2-7,TRBV29-1,SVTRGRDRGQNEQY
TRBJ2-5,TRBV7-9,ASSLSPQETQY